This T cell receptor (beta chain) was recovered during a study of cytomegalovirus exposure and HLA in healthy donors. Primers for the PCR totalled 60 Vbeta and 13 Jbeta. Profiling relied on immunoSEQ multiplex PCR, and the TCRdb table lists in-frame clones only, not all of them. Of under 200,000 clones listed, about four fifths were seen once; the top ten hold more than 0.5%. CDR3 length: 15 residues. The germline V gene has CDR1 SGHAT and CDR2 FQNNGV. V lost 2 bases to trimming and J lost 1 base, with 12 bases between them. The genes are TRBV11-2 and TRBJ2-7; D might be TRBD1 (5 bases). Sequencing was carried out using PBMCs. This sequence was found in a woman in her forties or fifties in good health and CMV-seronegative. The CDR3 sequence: CASSLMTALSYEQYF. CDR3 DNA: TGTGCCAGCAGCTTAATGACAGCCCTATCCTACGAGCAGTACTTC.